Presented here are 18 T cell receptor beta chains from one specimen sequenced in a study of T cell repertoires in cytomegalovirus infection. Their antigens are not known. TCRdb ran MiXCR on the reads and lists one entry per CDR3 protein. The sample has around 770,000 distinct CDR3 sequences, 25% to 30% seen once; the top ten hold over 10%. Material: cultured CD8+ T cells from PBMCs, obtained from culture after CMV antigen stimulation. The receptors stem from a human donor in good health (CMV status not recorded). Some clones in this sample may be carry-over from other donors' samples.

In DNA form, the CDR3 reads TGTGCCAGCAGCGTAGACGGCCGACTAGTTAGCACCGGGGAGCTGTTTTTT. The encoded protein is CASSVDGRLVSTGELFF. The V call is TRBV9, the J call TRBJ2-2, with D possibly being TRBD2 (6 bases). In germline, CDR1 is SGDLS, CDR2 YYNGEE. V lost 0 bases and J lost 4, with 16 bases in between. The CDR3 is 17 residues long.

The chain has TRBV19 and TRBJ2-1, with 10 positions matching TRBD1. After removal of 7 bases from V and 6 bases from J, the junction contained 9 bases not matched to a gene. CDR1 LNHDA and CDR2 SQIVND come from the germline V gene (reference sequence). The length of the CDR3 is 15 residues. The DNA for the CDR3 is TGTGCCAGTACCCTAGGTGACAGGGGGCTCAATGAGCAGTTCTTC. Its protein is CASTLGDRGLNEQFF.

V gene TRBV27 combines with J gene TRBJ2-3; 11 nucleotides line up with TRBD2. The V gene end was trimmed by 7 bases and the J gene end by 4 bases; junction bases not matched to a gene: 13. CDR1 and CDR2 (germline): MNHEY, SMNVEV (reference sequence). The CDR3 is 17 residues long. The CDR3 sequence is CASNSLSGGAGADTQYF. The CDR3 region has the DNA TGTGCCAGCAACTCCCTTAGCGGGGGGGCAGGGGCAGATACGCAGTATTTT.

This clonotype was counted between two and nine times. CDR3 loop: CASSSKDAYPGYGYTF. In DNA, the CDR3 is TGTGCCAGCAGCTCGAAGGACGCCTACCCAGGCTATGGCTACACCTTC. This chain connects TRBV7-9 to TRBJ1-2; D gene uncertain. In germline, CDR1 is SEHNR, CDR2 FQNEAQ (reference sequence). This CDR3 region has 16 residues. The V gene lost 4 bases and the J gene lost 4 bases, with 19 bases spanning the gap.

This clonotype was recorded at least ten times. The rearrangement links TRBV7-9 to TRBJ2-6; TRBD2 might be the D (5 bases). CDR3 length: 17 residues. V shed 4 bases and J shed 0 bases, with 13 bases lying between them. Germline V CDR1 and CDR2: SEHNR, FQNEAQ (reference sequence). The CDR3 sequence is CASSSGKMSSGANVLTF. The CDR3 DNA is TGTGCCAGCAGCTCCGGGAAGATGAGCTCTGGGGCCAACGTCCTGACTTTC.

In its sample, this clonotype was seen many times. V usage is TRBV6-1 and J usage is TRBJ2-3; D is possibly TRBD2 (7 bases). The CDR3 consists of 15 residues. The germline V gene encodes CDR1 MNHNS and CDR2 SASEGT. V gave up 1 base and J gave up 4 bases, with 12 bases separating them. This CDR3 is CASSEDRGGADTQYF. CDR3 DNA sequence: TGTGCCAGCAGTGAAGATCGCGGGGGCGCAGATACGCAGTATTTT.

V gene TRBV11-2 combines with J gene TRBJ2-2; 10 nucleotides line up with TRBD2. CDR1 and CDR2 from the germline V gene are SGHAT and FQNNGV. The CDR3 has 16 amino acids. V lost 5 bases and J lost 7; bases outside the gene matches: 10. The CDR3 DNA sequence: TGTGCCAGCAGCCCACGCACTAGCGGGGTTGGCGGGGAGCTGTTTTTT. Protein sequence: CASSPRTSGVGGELFF. Full variable domain (missing parts from reference TRBV11-2 and TRBJ2-2): EAGVAQSPRYKIIEKRQSVAFWCNPISGHATLYWYQQILGQGPKLLIQFQNNGVVDDSQLPKDRFSAERLKGVDSTLKIQPAKLEDSAVYLCASSPRTSGVGGELFFGEGSRLTVL.

V and J are TRBV6-6 and TRBJ1-2; D is perhaps TRBD1 (6 bases). Trimming shortened V by 2 bases and J by 6 bases, and 19 bases separated the two germline ends. This CDR3 contains 16 residues. The V gene's germline CDR1 is MNHNY and CDR2 SVGAGI (reference sequence). The CDR3 loop is CASSYPPWGHGDGYTF. The CDR3 DNA reads as TGTGCCAGCAGTTACCCTCCTTGGGGACACGGGGATGGCTACACCTTC.

The chain uses TRBV7-9 and TRBJ2-7; 9 bases are shared with TRBD1. The V and J ends lost 0 bases and 3 bases, in that order; junction bases with no gene match: 6. The CDR3 loop spans 16 amino acids. Germline CDR1 reads SEHNR; CDR2 reads FQNEAQ (reference sequence). Here the CDR3 reads CASSLAPGQGLYEQYV. CDR3 DNA: TGTGCCAGCAGCTTAGCACCGGGACAGGGCCTCTACGAGCAGTACGTC.

This clonotype has just a few counts. The chain links TRBV19 to TRBJ1-6; no reliable D call. CDR3 size: 11 residues. The germline gives CDR1 LNHDA, CDR2 SQIVND (reference sequence). The ends were cut back, 9 bases at V and 7 bases at J, with 7 bases in the middle. The CDR3 nucleotides read TGTGCCAGCCGAGGCAATTCACCCCTCCACTTT. It is translated as CASRGNSPLHF.

This chain links TRBV7-9 with TRBJ2-7, with TRBD1 matching 9 bases. CDR3 size: 14 residues. CDR1 and CDR2 from the germline V gene are SEHNR and FQNEAQ (reference sequence). Trimming took 3 bases from V and 4 from J; bases not matched to a gene: 4. Here the CDR3 reads CASSFRTGDYEQYF. CDR3 nucleotides: TGTGCCAGCAGCTTCCGGACAGGGGATTACGAGCAGTACTTC.

This clonotype occurred a few times. The V gene is TRBV28, the J gene TRBJ2-7, with TRBD1 identical over 7 bases. Germline-derived CDR1 and CDR2 are MDHEN and SYDVKM. V gave up 2 bases and J gave up 5 bases; unmatched junction bases: 6. The CDR3 spans 14 residues. CDR3 amino acids: CASSLGPQGDEQYV. In nucleotides, the CDR3 is TGTGCCAGCAGTTTAGGCCCCCAGGGGGACGAGCAGTACGTC.

The chain couples TRBV6-5 to TRBJ2-7; D is unclear. Germline assignment: CDR1 MNHEY and CDR2 SVGAGI. The CDR3 has 12 amino acids. With 0 bases removed from V and 6 bases from J, the gap between germline ends came to 6 bases. The CDR3: CASSYSMFEQYV. CDR3 coding DNA: TGTGCCAGCAGTTACTCGATGTTCGAGCAGTACGTC.

The gene calls are TRBV7-3 and TRBJ1-1, with TRBD1 matching 10 bases. Per the germline V gene, CDR1 is SGHTA and CDR2 is FQGTGA. The CDR3 loop spans 15 amino acids. J lost 5 bases, V lost 0 bases, and 3 bases had no gene match. The CDR3 DNA reads as TGTGCCAGCAGCTTAACCGGGACAGGGGCAACTGAAGCTTTCTTT. As protein: CASSLTGTGATEAFF.

The J gene is TRBJ2-3, the V gene TRBV27; 7 nucleotides line up with TRBD1. This CDR3 region has 14 residues. Trimming cost V 7 bases and J 2 bases; bases outside gene matches: 6. Germline values: CDR1 MNHEY, CDR2 SMNVEV (reference sequence). The CDR3 here is CASKRQGPTDTQYF. As DNA, the CDR3 is TGTGCCAGCAAAAGACAGGGACCCACAGATACGCAGTATTTT.

A few counts support this clonotype. The V call is TRBV4-3, the J call TRBJ1-1, with 9 bases identical to TRBD1. The ends lost 1 base at V and 7 bases at J; junction bases unmatched: 1. Germline CDR1 is LGHNA and CDR2 is YSLEER. CDR3 size: 13 residues. DNA for the CDR3: TGCGCCAGCAGCCAAGGGACAGGGGTTGAAGCTTTCTTT. It specifies CASSQGTGVEAFF.

The chain employs TRBV12-3 or TRBV12-4 and TRBJ1-2; the D gene is possibly TRBD1 (6 bases). V lost 3 bases to trimming and J lost 4 bases, with 15 bases between them. The CDR3 contains 15 residues. The CDR3 sequence is CASSLGHPKVYGYTF. CDR3 sequence (DNA): TGTGCCAGCAGTTTGGGACACCCCAAGGTCTATGGCTACACCTTC.

This chain joins TRBV7-9 and TRBJ1-1, with 7 bases that match TRBD1. Losses at the gene ends were 4 bases for V and 5 bases for J; bases not matched to a gene: 10. CDR3 length equals 15 residues. Germline CDR1 SEHNR, CDR2 FQNEAQ (reference sequence). CDR3 DNA: TGTGCCAGCAGCTGGACCCGGGACAGAAGAACTGAAGCTTTCTTT. It specifies CASSWTRDRRTEAFF.